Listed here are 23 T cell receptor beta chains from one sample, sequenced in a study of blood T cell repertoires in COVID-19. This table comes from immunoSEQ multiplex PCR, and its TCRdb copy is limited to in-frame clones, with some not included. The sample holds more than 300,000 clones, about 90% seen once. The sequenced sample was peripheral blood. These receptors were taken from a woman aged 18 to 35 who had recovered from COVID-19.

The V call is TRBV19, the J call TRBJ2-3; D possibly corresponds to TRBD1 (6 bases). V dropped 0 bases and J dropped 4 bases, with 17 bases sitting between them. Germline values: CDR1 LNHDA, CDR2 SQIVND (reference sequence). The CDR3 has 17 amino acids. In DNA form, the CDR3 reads TGTGCCAGTAGTATAGAGGGTGGCAGGGGAAGGGCAGATACGCAGTATTTT. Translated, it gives CASSIEGGRGRADTQYF. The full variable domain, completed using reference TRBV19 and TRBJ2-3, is DGGITQSPKYLFRKEGQNVTLSCEQNLNHDAMYWYRQDPGQGLRLIYYSQIVNDFQKGDIAEGYSVSREKKESFPLTVTSAQKNPTAFYLCASSIEGGRGRADTQYFGPGTRLTVL.

The CDR3 is CASSLVETRNTEAFF. CDR3 sequence (DNA): TGCGCCAGCAGCTTGGTAGAGACAAGGAACACTGAAGCTTTCTTT. The J gene is TRBJ1-1, the V gene TRBV5-1; D is ambiguous. CDR1 and CDR2 (germline): SGHRS, YFSETQ. The CDR3 is 15 amino acids. V was trimmed by 0 bases and J by 1 base, leaving 10 bases between them.

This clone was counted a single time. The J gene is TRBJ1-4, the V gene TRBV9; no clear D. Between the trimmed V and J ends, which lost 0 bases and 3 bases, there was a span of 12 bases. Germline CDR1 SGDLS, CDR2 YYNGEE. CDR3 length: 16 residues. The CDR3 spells CASSVGGRGANEKLFF. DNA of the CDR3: TGTGCCAGCAGCGTAGGCGGCCGCGGGGCTAATGAAAAACTGTTTTTT.

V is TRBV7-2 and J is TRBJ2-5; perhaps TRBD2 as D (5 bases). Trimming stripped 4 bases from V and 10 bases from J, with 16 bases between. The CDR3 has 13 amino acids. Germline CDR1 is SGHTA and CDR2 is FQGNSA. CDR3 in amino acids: CASSSYFHSGQYF. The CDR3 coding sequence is TGTGCCAGCAGCTCCTATTTTCACAGCGGCCAGTACTTC.

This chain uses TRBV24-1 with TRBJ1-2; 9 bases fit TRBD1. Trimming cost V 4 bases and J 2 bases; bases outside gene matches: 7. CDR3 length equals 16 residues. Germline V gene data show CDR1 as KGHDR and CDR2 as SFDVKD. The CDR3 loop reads CATSEYTQGANYGYTF. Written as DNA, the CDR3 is TGTGCCACCAGTGAGTACACACAGGGGGCCAACTATGGCTACACCTTC.

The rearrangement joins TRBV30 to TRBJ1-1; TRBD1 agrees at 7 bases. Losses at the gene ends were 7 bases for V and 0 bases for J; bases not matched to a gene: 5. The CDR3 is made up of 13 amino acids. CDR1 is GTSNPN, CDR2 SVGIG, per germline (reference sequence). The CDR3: CAFTGDLNTEAFF. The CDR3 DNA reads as TGTGCCTTCACAGGGGATTTGAACACTGAAGCTTTCTTT.

The CDR3 loop is CATSAGQGLYEQYV. The CDR3 DNA sequence: TGTGCCACCTCGGCGGGACAGGGATTGTACGAGCAGTACGTC. The chain recombines TRBV6-5 with TRBJ2-7, with 9 bases lining up with TRBD1. Germline CDR1 and CDR2: MNHEY and SVGAGI. The V segment lost 10 bases and the J segment 4 bases; nucleotides outside the gene matches: 11. This CDR3 contains 14 residues.

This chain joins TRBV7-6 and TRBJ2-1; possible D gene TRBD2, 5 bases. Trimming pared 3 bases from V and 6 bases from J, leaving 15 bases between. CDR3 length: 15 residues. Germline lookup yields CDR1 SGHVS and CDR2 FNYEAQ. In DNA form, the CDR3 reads TGTGCCAGCAGCTTTAGTAGCGATCCACTCAATGAGCAGTTCTTC. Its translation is CASSFSSDPLNEQFF. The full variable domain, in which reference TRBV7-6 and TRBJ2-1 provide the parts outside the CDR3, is GAGVSQSPRYKVTKRGQDVALRCDPISGHVSLYWYRQALGQGPEFLTYFNYEAQQDKSGLPNDRFSAERPEGSISTLTIQRTEQRDSAMYRCASSFSSDPLNEQFFGPGTRLTVL.

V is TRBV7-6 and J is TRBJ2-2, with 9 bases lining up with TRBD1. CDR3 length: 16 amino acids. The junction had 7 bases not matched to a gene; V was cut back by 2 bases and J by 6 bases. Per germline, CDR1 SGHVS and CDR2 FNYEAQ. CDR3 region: CASSLPGQGLAGELFF. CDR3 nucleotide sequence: TGTGCCAGCAGCTTACCGGGACAGGGACTGGCCGGGGAGCTGTTTTTT.

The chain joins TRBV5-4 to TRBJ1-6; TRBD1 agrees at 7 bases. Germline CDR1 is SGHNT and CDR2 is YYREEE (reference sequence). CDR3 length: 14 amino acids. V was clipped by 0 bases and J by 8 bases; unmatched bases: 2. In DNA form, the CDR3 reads TGTGCCAGCAGCTTGGCCACAGGGGATTCACCCCTCCACTTT. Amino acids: CASSLATGDSPLHF.

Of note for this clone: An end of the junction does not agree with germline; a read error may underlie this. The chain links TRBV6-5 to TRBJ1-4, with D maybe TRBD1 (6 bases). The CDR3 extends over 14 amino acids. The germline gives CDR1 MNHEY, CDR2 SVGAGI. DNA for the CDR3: TGTGCCAGCAGCGCTTCGGGGACAAATGGAAAACTGTTTTTT. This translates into CASSASGTNGKLFF.

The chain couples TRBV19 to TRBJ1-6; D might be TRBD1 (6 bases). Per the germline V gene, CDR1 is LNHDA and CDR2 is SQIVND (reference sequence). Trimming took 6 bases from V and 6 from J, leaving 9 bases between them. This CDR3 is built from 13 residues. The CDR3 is CASRQGPNSPLHF. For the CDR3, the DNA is TGTGCCAGTAGACAGGGACCTAATTCACCCCTCCACTTT.

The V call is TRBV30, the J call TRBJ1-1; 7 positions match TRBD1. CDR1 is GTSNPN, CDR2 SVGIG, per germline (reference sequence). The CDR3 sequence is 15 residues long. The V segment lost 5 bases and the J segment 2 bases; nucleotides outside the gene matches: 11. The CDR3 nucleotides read TGTGCCTGGGGAAGGGGGCGGTTAGGCAACACTGAAGCTTTCTTT. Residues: CAWGRGRLGNTEAFF. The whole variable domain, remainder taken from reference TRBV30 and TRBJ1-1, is SQTIHQWPATLVQPVGSPLSLECTVEGTSNPNLYWYRQAAGRGLQLLFYSVGIGQISSEVPQNLSASRPQDRQFILSSKKLLLSDSGFYLCAWGRGRLGNTEAFFGQGTRLTVV.

The CDR3 DNA sequence: TGTGCCAGCAGCTCCCGCGGACAGGTATCCGCACCCCTCCACTTT. Amino acids: CASSSRGQVSAPLHF. The chain recombines TRBV6-5 with TRBJ1-6, with 7 bases matching TRBD1. The CDR3 runs to 15 residues. Germline V CDR1 and CDR2: MNHEY, SVGAGI. V dropped 6 bases and J dropped 11; count of bases not matched to a gene: 13.

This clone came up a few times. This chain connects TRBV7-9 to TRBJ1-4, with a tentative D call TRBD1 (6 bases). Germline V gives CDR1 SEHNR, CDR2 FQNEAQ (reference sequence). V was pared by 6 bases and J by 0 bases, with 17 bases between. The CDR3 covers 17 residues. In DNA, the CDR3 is TGTGCCAGCAGTTCGGACAGAGCCCTTGCAACTAATGAAAAACTGTTTTTT. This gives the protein CASSSDRALATNEKLFF.

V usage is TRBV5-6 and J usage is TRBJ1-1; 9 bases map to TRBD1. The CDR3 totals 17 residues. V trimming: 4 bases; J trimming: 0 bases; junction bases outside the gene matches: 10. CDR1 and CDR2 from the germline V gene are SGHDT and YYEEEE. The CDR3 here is CASSTGQGWAMNTEAFF. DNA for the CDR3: TGTGCCAGCAGCACCGGACAGGGGTGGGCGATGAACACTGAAGCTTTCTTT.

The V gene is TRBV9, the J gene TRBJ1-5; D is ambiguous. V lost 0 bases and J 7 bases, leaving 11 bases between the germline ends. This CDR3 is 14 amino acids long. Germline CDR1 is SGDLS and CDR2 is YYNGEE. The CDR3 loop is CASSVGQEDQPQHF. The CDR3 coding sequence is TGTGCCAGCAGCGTAGGGCAGGAGGACCAGCCCCAGCATTTT.

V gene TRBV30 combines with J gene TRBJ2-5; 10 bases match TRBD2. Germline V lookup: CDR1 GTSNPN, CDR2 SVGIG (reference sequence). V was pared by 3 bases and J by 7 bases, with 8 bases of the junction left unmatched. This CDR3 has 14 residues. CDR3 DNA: TGTGCCTGGAGCGGCAGCGGGAGGGCGGGGACCCAGTACTTC. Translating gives CAWSGSGRAGTQYF.

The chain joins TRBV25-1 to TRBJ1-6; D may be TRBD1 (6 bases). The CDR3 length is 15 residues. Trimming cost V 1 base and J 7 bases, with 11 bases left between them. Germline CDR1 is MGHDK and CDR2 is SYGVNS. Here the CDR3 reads CASSELRGLNSPLHF. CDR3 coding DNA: TGTGCCAGCAGTGAATTGAGGGGGTTGAATTCACCCCTCCACTTT.

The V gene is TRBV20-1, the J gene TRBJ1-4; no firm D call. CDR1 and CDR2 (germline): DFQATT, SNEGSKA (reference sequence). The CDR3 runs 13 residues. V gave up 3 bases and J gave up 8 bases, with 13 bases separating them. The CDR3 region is CSASREKREKLFF. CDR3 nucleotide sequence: TGCAGTGCTAGTCGGGAGAAACGGGAAAAACTGTTTTTT.

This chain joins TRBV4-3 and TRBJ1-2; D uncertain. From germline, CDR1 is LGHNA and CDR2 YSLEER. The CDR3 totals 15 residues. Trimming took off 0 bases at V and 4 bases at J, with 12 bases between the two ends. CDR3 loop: CASSQDSWAFYGYTF. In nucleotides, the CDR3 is TGCGCCAGCAGCCAAGATTCCTGGGCCTTCTATGGCTACACCTTC.

CDR3: CASSGLSGYTF. The DNA for the CDR3 is TGTGCCAGCTCAGGACTAAGTGGCTACACCTTC. The chain combines TRBV18 with TRBJ1-2, with unresolved D. This CDR3 has 11 residues. Trimming removed 5 bases from V and 7 bases from J, with 8 bases in between. The V gene's germline CDR1 is KGHSH and CDR2 LQKENI.

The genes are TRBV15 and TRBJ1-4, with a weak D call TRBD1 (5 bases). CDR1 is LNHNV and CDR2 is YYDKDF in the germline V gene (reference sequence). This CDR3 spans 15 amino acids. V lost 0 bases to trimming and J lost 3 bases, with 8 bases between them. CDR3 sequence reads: CATSRELGANEKLFF. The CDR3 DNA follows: TGTGCCACCAGCAGAGAATTAGGGGCTAATGAAAAACTGTTTTTT. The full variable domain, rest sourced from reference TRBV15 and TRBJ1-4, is DAMVIQNPRYQVTQFGKPVTLSCSQTLNHNVMYWYQQKSSQAPKLLFHYYDKDFNNEADTPDNFQSRRPNTSFCFLDIRSPGLGDTAMYLCATSRELGANEKLFFGSGTQLSVL.